These 16 T cell receptor beta chains were sequenced from one sample in a study (dated by TCRdb to the mid-2010s). Preparation of the library involved RT-PCR. These reads were obtained on an Illumina MiSeq. The raw public data were reprocessed by TCRdb itself: fastp quality trimming at Q25, MiXCR clonotype calling, in-frame beta chains only. Every distinct CDR3 protein forms one entry, paired with its most common genes and DNA. Recorded for this sample are about 680,000 distinct CDR3 sequences; approximately 15% of them occurred a single time. The ten most abundant clones make up 3.6% of the sample. The specimen sequenced was memory CD4+ T cells from blood. The receptors shown here come from a female donor in good health, serving as a healthy control.

The V call is TRBV11-2, the J call TRBJ2-7; D might be TRBD2 (6 bases). CDR3 length equals 12 residues. Trimming took 5 bases from V and 3 from J, leaving 8 bases between them. Germline V gives CDR1 SGHAT, CDR2 FQNNGV. This CDR3 is CASSGGFYEQYF. CDR3 bases: TGTGCCAGCAGCGGAGGGTTCTACGAGCAGTACTTC.

The CDR3 spells CASSFHRGTNTGELFF. Written as DNA, the CDR3 is TGCGCCAGCAGCTTCCACAGGGGAACCAACACCGGGGAGCTGTTTTTT. The J gene is TRBJ2-2, the V gene TRBV5-1; 7 bases are shared with TRBD1. Germline V gives CDR1 SGHRS, CDR2 YFSETQ. Trimming cost V 2 bases and J 2 bases; bases outside gene matches: 6. This CDR3 region has 16 residues.

This clonotype showed up many times. The chain recombines TRBV7-2 with TRBJ2-5; no clear D. The ends were cut back, 5 bases at V and 3 bases at J, with 13 bases in the middle. This CDR3 spans 14 amino acids. Per the germline V gene, CDR1 is SGHTA and CDR2 is FQGNSA. The CDR3 sequence is CASSPNYPKETQYF. Written as DNA, the CDR3 is TGTGCCAGCAGCCCTAACTATCCAAAAGAGACCCAGTACTTC. Supplemented by reference TRBV7-2 and TRBJ2-5, the full variable domain reads GAGVSQSPSNKVTEKGKDVELRCDPISGHTALYWYRQSLGQGLEFLIYFQGNSAPDKSGLPSDRFSAERTGGSVSTLTIQRTQQEDSAVYLCASSPNYPKETQYFGPGTRLLVL.

The chain joins TRBV20-1 to TRBJ1-3, with TRBD1 matching 9 bases. CDR3 length: 17 amino acids. V shed 0 bases, J shed 2 bases, and the junction held 8 bases outside the gene matches. From germline, CDR1 is DFQATT and CDR2 SNEGSKA (reference sequence). The CDR3 here is CSARDPGQGGPGNTIYF. CDR3 nucleotides: TGCAGTGCTAGAGATCCGGGACAGGGAGGACCTGGAAACACCATATATTTT.

The chain recombines TRBV19 with TRBJ1-2; weak D call: TRBD1 (5 bases). The CDR3 spans 14 residues. Trimming left V 6 bases short and J 4 bases short, with 15 bases between. Germline V gene lookup returns CDR1 LNHDA and CDR2 SQIVND (reference sequence). In DNA, the CDR3 is TGTGCCAGTAGCCCCGGGACTGTGGTCTATGGCTACACCTTC. Translated, it gives CASSPGTVVYGYTF.

The J gene is TRBJ1-5, the V gene TRBV7-2, with D tentatively TRBD1 (5 bases). Germline V gives CDR1 SGHTA, CDR2 FQGNSA. V was cut by 5 bases and J by 4 bases, with 15 bases left in between. The CDR3 consists of 15 residues. CDR3 in amino acids: CASSPDRYLNQPQHF. The CDR3 DNA follows: TGTGCCAGCAGCCCCGACAGATACCTGAATCAGCCCCAGCATTTT.

The chain joins TRBV6-1 to TRBJ1-6; D uncertain. This CDR3 comprises 16 residues. The V and J ends lost 7 bases and 7 bases respectively, with 20 bases between them. Per germline, CDR1 MNHNS and CDR2 SASEGT. The CDR3 coding sequence is TGTGCCAGCACCAGGACGTATAGGGCAGACAATTCACCCCTCCACTTT. Protein sequence: CASTRTYRADNSPLHF.

On this clonotype itself: At one end the junction does not follow the germline gene, possibly because of a read error. V and J are TRBV29-1 and TRBJ1-2; D may be TRBD1 (6 bases). CDR1 and CDR2 from the germline V gene are SQVTM and ANQGSEA. CDR3 length: 12 amino acids. CDR3 DNA sequence: TGCAGCGACGGGGGGCTTAACTATGGCCACACCTTC. Its protein product is CSDGGLNYGHTF.

The rearrangement links TRBV5-1 to TRBJ2-2; TRBD1 matches 7 bases. From germline, CDR1 is SGHRS and CDR2 YFSETQ. Trimming removed 5 bases from V and 0 bases from J; junction bases left unmatched: 4. CDR3 size: 15 residues. CDR3 in DNA: TGCGCCAGCAGTTCCACAGGGGCGAACACCGGGGAGCTGTTTTTT. Translating it yields CASSSTGANTGELFF.

This clonotype was recorded at least ten times. The genes are TRBV20-1 and TRBJ2-7; a possible D gene is TRBD2 (6 bases). Germline CDR1 is DFQATT and CDR2 is SNEGSKA (reference sequence). There are 13 residues in the CDR3. V lost 0 bases and J lost 9, with 15 bases in between. The CDR3 protein is CSARDITGAVQYF. DNA of the CDR3: TGCAGTGCTAGAGATATTACGGGAGCGGTGCAGTACTTC.

This clonotype appeared many times. J is TRBJ2-1 and V is TRBV7-2; the D is unclear. The germline V and J ends were trimmed by 5 bases and 6 bases, with 8 bases remaining between them. Looked up from germline, CDR1 is SGHTA and CDR2 is FQGNSA. The CDR3 spans 12 residues. The chain's CDR3 is CASSPQRNEQFF. In DNA form, the CDR3 reads TGTGCCAGCAGCCCCCAGCGCAATGAGCAGTTCTTC. Full variable domain (rest looked up from reference TRBV7-2 and TRBJ2-1): GAGVSQSPSNKVTEKGKDVELRCDPISGHTALYWYRQSLGQGLEFLIYFQGNSAPDKSGLPSDRFSAERTGGSVSTLTIQRTQQEDSAVYLCASSPQRNEQFFGPGTRLTVL.

The rearrangement joins TRBV20-1 to TRBJ1-4; D is perhaps TRBD1 (5 bases). Per the germline V gene, CDR1 is DFQATT and CDR2 is SNEGSKA (reference sequence). Trimming left V 0 bases short and J 4 bases short, with 9 bases between. This CDR3 has 14 residues. The CDR3 DNA sequence: TGCAGTGCTAGAGAGGGACGGCTTAATGAAAAACTGTTTTTT. This codes for CSAREGRLNEKLFF.

CDR3 DNA: TGTGCCAGCAGCGTAGCCCTCGGAAATCCCCAGTATTTT. Translating gives CASSVALGNPQYF. This rearrangement joins TRBV9 to TRBJ2-3, with no clear D. The CDR3 spans 13 residues. The germline gives CDR1 SGDLS, CDR2 YYNGEE. With 0 bases removed from V and 12 bases from J, the gap between germline ends came to 14 bases.

This clonotype was observed a handful of times. The chain is built from TRBV24-1 and TRBJ2-1; 7 bases are shared with TRBD1. CDR3 length: 14 amino acids. CDR1 is KGHDR and CDR2 is SFDVKD in the germline V gene. With V trimmed by 6 bases and J by 4 bases, 5 bases remained unmatched. The CDR3 nucleotides read TGTGCCACCAGTCTGGGACAGTTGTACAATGAGCAGTTCTTC. Amino acid sequence: CATSLGQLYNEQFF.

V and J are TRBV5-1 and TRBJ2-7; maybe TRBD1 (6 bases). The V end lost 4 bases, the J end lost 3 bases, and 11 bases lay between the germline ends. This CDR3 contains 13 residues. Germline CDR1 is SGHRS and CDR2 is YFSETQ. The CDR3 DNA reads TGCGCCAGCAGCGTAGAGGGGGTCTACGAGCAGTACTTC. Protein sequence: CASSVEGVYEQYF.

In DNA, the CDR3 is TGCGCCAGCAGCCCTTGGGACAGGCGGAACACCGGGGAGCTGTTTTTT. Translated: CASSPWDRRNTGELFF. The genes are TRBV5-1 and TRBJ2-2, with TRBD1 matching over 8 bases. The CDR3 sequence is 16 residues long. V lost 4 bases, J lost 1 base, and 6 bases stayed unmatched. Looked up from germline, CDR1 is SGHRS and CDR2 is YFSETQ.